The 27 T cell receptor beta chains listed next were all sequenced from one sample in a study of beta chain features in type 1 diabetes. Every bit of the isolated RNA underwent reverse transcription, so sequencing read expressed TCRB transcripts. The data were produced by immunoSEQ multiplex PCR, yet TCRdb's version contains in-frame clones alone and is incomplete. Found here are under 400,000 clones, roughly 12% of them singletons; the top ten hold under 0.02%. Sequencing was carried out using naive CD4+ T cells from blood. Receptor source: a man aged 18-30 years in good health.

V usage is TRBV19 and J usage is TRBJ1-1; D gene ambiguous. CDR1 is LNHDA and CDR2 is SQIVND in the germline V gene (reference sequence). There are 15 residues in the CDR3. Trimming removed 1 base from V and 2 bases from J, with 11 bases in between. The CDR3 bases are TGTGCCAGTAGTATAGGAGGCAGACTCAACACTGAAGCTTTCTTT. Translating it yields CASSIGGRLNTEAFF.

This clone was detected only a few times. The chain has TRBV29-1 and TRBJ2-5, with TRBD1 as a possible D gene (5 bases). V lost 4 bases and J lost 7, with 16 bases in between. Germline lookup yields CDR1 SQVTM and CDR2 ANQGSEA. The CDR3 runs to 13 residues. This CDR3 reads CSVVTGGVVTQYF. As DNA, the CDR3 is TGCAGCGTTGTAACAGGTGGTGTGGTGACCCAGTACTTC.

This rearrangement joins TRBV6-5 to TRBJ2-3; D is uncertain. Trimming took 7 bases from V and 2 from J, leaving 13 bases between them. This CDR3 has 14 amino acids. CDR1 and CDR2 (germline): MNHEY, SVGAGI. DNA of the CDR3: TGTGCCAGCAACAACGCACTAAACACAGATACGCAGTATTTT. This sequence encodes CASNNALNTDTQYF.

This clone came up many times. The chain joins TRBV29-1 to TRBJ1-1; D ambiguous. The CDR3 consists of 12 residues. Trimming removed 4 bases from V and 1 base from J, with 7 bases in between. In germline, CDR1 is SQVTM, CDR2 ANQGSEA. The CDR3 protein is CSVGRGNTEAFF. In DNA, the CDR3 is TGCAGCGTTGGCAGAGGGAACACTGAAGCTTTCTTT.

The chain joins TRBV7-2 to TRBJ1-2, with 9 bases that match TRBD1. The CDR3 is 15 residues long. J lost 4 bases, V lost 5 bases, and 8 bases had no gene match. CDR1 is SGHTA, CDR2 FQGNSA, per germline. CDR3 sequence reads: CASSETGGAGYGYTF. CDR3 nucleotides: TGTGCCAGCAGCGAAACAGGGGGCGCGGGCTATGGCTACACCTTC.

This chain links TRBV28 with TRBJ1-4, with D perhaps matching TRBD1 (5 bases). The CDR3 covers 15 residues. CDR1 and CDR2 from the germline V gene are MDHEN and SYDVKM. V was pared by 3 bases and J by 8 bases, with 16 bases between. CDR3: CASSFGGSRDEKLFF. CDR3 nucleotide sequence: TGTGCCAGCAGTTTCGGGGGTTCCCGGGACGAAAAACTGTTTTTT.

There are a few counts of this clone. The chain joins TRBV5-4 to TRBJ2-7; D is unresolved. In germline, CDR1 is SGHNT, CDR2 YYREEE (reference sequence). The CDR3 extends over 14 amino acids. V lost 0 bases, J lost 2 bases, and 9 bases lay in between. The CDR3 sequence: CASSLAGGAYEQYF. CDR3 nucleotide sequence: TGTGCCAGCAGCTTGGCCGGCGGCGCCTACGAGCAGTACTTC.

This clone was detected a few times. The V call is TRBV6-5, the J call TRBJ2-6, with D perhaps matching TRBD2 (6 bases). V was shortened by 5 bases and J by 5 bases, with 10 bases between the two germline ends. The CDR3 has 14 residues. Germline V CDR1 and CDR2: MNHEY, SVGAGI. In DNA, the CDR3 is TGTGCCAGCAGTACGGGAGACCGGGCCAACGTCCTGACTTTC. Encoded protein: CASSTGDRANVLTF.

This clone was picked up a small number of times. This chain uses TRBV18 with TRBJ2-7; D is undetermined. Trimming pared 5 bases from V and 5 bases from J, leaving 16 bases between. The CDR3 runs 14 residues. Germline V lookup: CDR1 KGHSH, CDR2 LQKENI. The CDR3 region is CASSLAAISNEQYF. In DNA, the CDR3 is TGTGCCAGCTCATTAGCAGCAATAAGCAACGAGCAGTACTTC.

The V call is TRBV30, the J call TRBJ2-7; a possible D gene is TRBD1 (5 bases). The V gene lost 0 bases and the J gene lost 7 bases, with 16 bases spanning the gap. The germline gives CDR1 GTSNPN, CDR2 SVGIG (reference sequence). CDR3 length: 14 residues. CDR3 amino acids: CAWSVGAGALEQYF. In DNA, the CDR3 is TGTGCCTGGAGTGTAGGGGCAGGTGCGTTAGAGCAGTACTTC.

The chain has TRBV5-1 and TRBJ1-2; 7 nucleotides line up with TRBD1. V lost 4 bases to trimming and J lost 7 bases; unmatched junction nucleotides: 7. In germline, CDR1 is SGHRS, CDR2 YFSETQ. The CDR3 totals 13 residues. The CDR3 coding sequence is TGCGCCAGCAGCCCTGACAGGGTCGGTGGCTACACCTTC. Amino acids: CASSPDRVGGYTF.

V gene TRBV4-3 combines with J gene TRBJ2-2; TRBD1 aligns across 10 bases. The CDR3 totals 16 residues. CDR1 is LGHNA and CDR2 is YSLEER in the germline V gene. J was trimmed by 3 bases and V by 1 base; bases with no gene match: 2. The chain's CDR3 is CASSQGDRGHTGELFF. The DNA of the CDR3 is TGCGCCAGCAGCCAAGGGGACAGGGGCCACACCGGGGAGCTGTTTTTT.

This clone was picked up a small number of times. This chain links TRBV7-3 with TRBJ1-1; possibly TRBD1 for D (5 bases). Germline CDR1 is SGHTA and CDR2 is FQGTGA. CDR3 length: 12 residues. V was trimmed by 5 bases and J by 8 bases, leaving 12 bases between them. The CDR3 region is CASSVRPGEAFF. Written as DNA, the CDR3 is TGTGCCAGCAGCGTAAGACCAGGGGAAGCTTTCTTT. The full variable domain, completed using reference TRBV7-3 and TRBJ1-1, is GAGVSQTPSNKVTEKGKYVELRCDPISGHTALYWYRQSLGQGPEFLIYFQGTGAADDSGLPNDRFFAVRPEGSVSTLKIQRTERGDSAVYLCASSVRPGEAFFGQGTRLTVV.

This clone was seen a handful of times. The chain recombines TRBV2 with TRBJ2-1; a possible D gene is TRBD2 (6 bases). The CDR3 consists of 13 residues. Germline V gene lookup returns CDR1 SNHLY and CDR2 FYNNEI. V was clipped by 7 bases and J by 6 bases, with 13 bases between them. The CDR3 sequence: CASTQLRGNEQFF. As DNA, the CDR3 is TGTGCCAGCACCCAGTTGCGGGGCAATGAGCAGTTCTTC.

V and J are TRBV6-1 and TRBJ1-4, with a tentative D call TRBD1 (5 bases). The germline V gene encodes CDR1 MNHNS and CDR2 SASEGT. V was cut by 11 bases and J by 11 bases, with 27 bases left in between. The CDR3 covers 15 residues. The CDR3 coding sequence is TGTGCCCTTAGGGAGTCGGCGGGACCCTCCAGGAAACTGTTTTTT. Translated: CALRESAGPSRKLFF.

This clone was observed a single time. The chain is built from TRBV5-4 and TRBJ2-7; 7 nucleotides line up with TRBD1. Germline CDR1 and CDR2: SGHNT and YYREEE (reference sequence). Trimming cost V 1 base and J 0 bases; bases outside gene matches: 4. The CDR3 covers 15 residues. CDR3 DNA sequence: TGTGCCAGCAGCTTGCCTACAGGGGTCTCCTACGAGCAGTACTTC. This encodes CASSLPTGVSYEQYF.

This CDR3 reads CASSPSGQGIYGYTF. CDR3 nucleotides: TGTGCCAGCAGCCCCTCAGGACAGGGTATCTATGGCTACACCTTC. The chain couples TRBV7-3 to TRBJ1-2; TRBD1 agrees at 8 bases. The CDR3 contains 15 residues. The J segment lost 4 bases and the V segment lost 5 bases, leaving 9 bases of the junction unmatched. Germline CDR1 and CDR2: SGHTA and FQGTGA.

This clone was seen only a few times. This sequence joins TRBV19 and TRBJ2-1, with a tentative D call TRBD2 (6 bases). V was shortened by 3 bases and J by 12 bases, with 15 bases between the two germline ends. This CDR3 spans 13 amino acids. The germline V gene has CDR1 LNHDA and CDR2 SQIVND (reference sequence). This CDR3 is CASSMGTRRGQFF. The CDR3 region has the DNA TGTGCCAGTAGTATGGGGACTCGCCGGGGGCAGTTCTTC.

The CDR3 protein is CATSPDRVRGYTF. The CDR3 nucleotides are TGTGCCACCTCCCCGGACAGGGTTAGAGGCTACACCTTC. The chain combines TRBV19 with TRBJ1-2; 8 bases are a match to TRBD1. J lost 8 bases, V lost 10 bases, and 12 bases had no gene match. Germline lookup yields CDR1 LNHDA and CDR2 SQIVND (reference sequence). This CDR3 spans 13 amino acids.

This chain joins TRBV28 and TRBJ2-2; 7 bases map to TRBD1. From germline, CDR1 is MDHEN and CDR2 SYDVKM. After removal of 2 bases from V and 5 bases from J, the junction contained 5 bases not matched to a gene. The CDR3 covers 15 residues. This CDR3 is CASSLTGVRTGELFF. In nucleotides, the CDR3 is TGTGCCAGCAGTTTAACAGGGGTACGGACCGGGGAGCTGTTTTTT.

This rearrangement joins TRBV11-2 to TRBJ1-5; maybe TRBD1 (5 bases). The CDR3 contains 15 residues. The V gene lost 2 bases and the J gene lost 7 bases, with 15 bases spanning the gap. Germline CDR1 reads SGHAT; CDR2 reads FQNNGV. CDR3 amino acids: CASSLSRGANQPQHF. The CDR3 DNA reads TGTGCCAGCAGCTTAAGCCGCGGGGCTAACCAGCCCCAGCATTTT.

The rearrangement links TRBV5-1 to TRBJ2-7, with 7 bases identical to TRBD2. CDR3 size: 16 residues. The V gene end was trimmed by 0 bases and the J gene end by 2 bases; junction bases not matched to a gene: 8. Per germline, CDR1 SGHRS and CDR2 YFSETQ. CDR3 sequence (DNA): TGCGCCAGCAGCTTGGCCGGAAGGACTAGGACCTACGAGCAGTACTTC. Protein sequence: CASSLAGRTRTYEQYF. The variable domain in full, with the rest retrieved from reference TRBV5-1 and TRBJ2-7, is KAGVTQTPRYLIKTRGQQVTLSCSPISGHRSVSWYQQTPGQGLQFLFEYFSETQRNKGNFPGRFSGRQFSNSRSEMNVSTLELGDSALYLCASSLAGRTRTYEQYFGPGTRLTVT.

This clone appeared a few times. The J gene is TRBJ2-1, the V gene TRBV5-4, with 12 bases matching TRBD2. The CDR3 consists of 15 residues. V gave up 4 bases and J gave up 5 bases; unmatched junction bases: 4. CDR1 and CDR2 (germline): SGHNT, YYREEE (reference sequence). The CDR3 DNA reads TGTGCCAGCAGCCGTCTAGCGGGGGGGCACAATGAGCAGTTCTTC. This encodes CASSRLAGGHNEQFF.

V is TRBV7-2 and J is TRBJ2-5, with 9 bases fitting TRBD1. The germline V gene has CDR1 SGHTA and CDR2 FQGNSA. V trimming: 5 bases; J trimming: 2 bases; junction bases outside the gene matches: 3. This CDR3 is built from 14 residues. The CDR3 nucleotides read TGTGCCAGCAGCGTTGGACAGGGGCAAGAGACCCAGTACTTC. It specifies CASSVGQGQETQYF.

The chain recombines TRBV11-1 with TRBJ1-1, with TRBD1 matching 10 bases. Per germline, CDR1 SGHAT and CDR2 FQDESV (reference sequence). Losses at the gene ends were 1 base for V and 4 bases for J; bases not matched to a gene: 9. This CDR3 spans 17 amino acids. DNA for the CDR3: TGTGCCAGCAGCTTAGATGCCCCCGGGACAGGGGTCACTGAAGCTTTCTTT. Translating gives CASSLDAPGTGVTEAFF.

This clone has more than one count but fewer than ten. The chain couples TRBV18 to TRBJ2-7, with TRBD2 matching 14 bases. Trimming cost V 3 bases and J 1 base; bases outside gene matches: 2. The CDR3 is 16 residues long. Germline-derived CDR1 and CDR2 are KGHSH and LQKENI. The CDR3 spells CASSPRLAGGSYEQYF. CDR3 nucleotides: TGTGCCAGCTCACCCCGACTAGCGGGAGGGTCCTACGAGCAGTACTTC.

This clone was seen only a few times. This sequence joins TRBV5-1 and TRBJ1-1; D is uncertain. V lost 3 bases and J 1 base, leaving 4 bases between the germline ends. This CDR3 spans 12 amino acids. CDR1 SGHRS and CDR2 YFSETQ come from the germline V gene. The CDR3 reads CASSSGNTEAFF. In nucleotides, the CDR3 is TGCGCCAGCAGCTCGGGGAACACTGAAGCTTTCTTT.